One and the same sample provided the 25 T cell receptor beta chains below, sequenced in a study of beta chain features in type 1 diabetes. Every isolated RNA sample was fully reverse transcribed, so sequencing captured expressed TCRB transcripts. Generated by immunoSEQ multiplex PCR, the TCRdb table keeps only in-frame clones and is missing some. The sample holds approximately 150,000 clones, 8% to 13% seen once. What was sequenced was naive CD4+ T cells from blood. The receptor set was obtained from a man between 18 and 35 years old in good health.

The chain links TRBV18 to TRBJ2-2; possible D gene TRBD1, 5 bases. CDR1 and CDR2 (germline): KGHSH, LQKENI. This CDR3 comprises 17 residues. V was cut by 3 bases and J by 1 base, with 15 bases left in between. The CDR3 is CASSPQTAYVNTGELFF. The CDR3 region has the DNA TGTGCCAGCTCACCTCAGACAGCCTACGTGAACACCGGGGAGCTGTTTTTT.

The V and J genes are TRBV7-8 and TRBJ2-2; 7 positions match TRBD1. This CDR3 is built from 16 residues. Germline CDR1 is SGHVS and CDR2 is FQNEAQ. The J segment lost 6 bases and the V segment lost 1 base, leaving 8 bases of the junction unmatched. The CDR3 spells CASSLGGDRAPGELFF. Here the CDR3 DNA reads TGTGCCAGCAGCTTAGGGGGTGACAGGGCCCCCGGGGAGCTGTTTTTT. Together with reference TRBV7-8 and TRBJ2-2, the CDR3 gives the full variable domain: GAGVSQSPRYKVAKRGQDVALRCDPISGHVSLFWYQQALGQGPEFLTYFQNEAQLDKSGLPSDRFFAERPEGSVSTLKIQRTQQEDSAVYLCASSLGGDRAPGELFFGEGSRLTVL.

The CDR3 DNA reads as TGTGCCAGCAGCTTAGGCCAGGGAAAGACCCAGTACTTC. This translates into CASSLGQGKTQYF. The chain employs TRBV7-9 and TRBJ2-5; tentatively, D is TRBD1 (5 bases). With 1 base removed from V and 6 bases from J, the gap between germline ends came to 9 bases. This CDR3 spans 13 amino acids. The germline V gene has CDR1 SEHNR and CDR2 FQNEAQ (reference sequence).

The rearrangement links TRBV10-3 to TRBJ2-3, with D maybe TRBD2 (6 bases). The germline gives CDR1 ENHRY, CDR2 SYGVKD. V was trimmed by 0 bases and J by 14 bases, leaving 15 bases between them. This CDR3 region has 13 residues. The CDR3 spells CAISESEGHSLYF. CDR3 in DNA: TGTGCCATCAGTGAGTCGGAGGGTCACAGTCTGTATTTT.

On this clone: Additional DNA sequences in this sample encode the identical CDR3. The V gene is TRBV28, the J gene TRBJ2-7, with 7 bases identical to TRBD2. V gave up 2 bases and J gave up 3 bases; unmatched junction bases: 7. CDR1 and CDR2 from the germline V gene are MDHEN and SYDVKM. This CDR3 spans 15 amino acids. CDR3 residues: CASSLDPGGGYEQYF. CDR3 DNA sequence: TGTGCCAGCAGTTTAGATCCGGGGGGTGGCTACGAGCAGTACTTC.

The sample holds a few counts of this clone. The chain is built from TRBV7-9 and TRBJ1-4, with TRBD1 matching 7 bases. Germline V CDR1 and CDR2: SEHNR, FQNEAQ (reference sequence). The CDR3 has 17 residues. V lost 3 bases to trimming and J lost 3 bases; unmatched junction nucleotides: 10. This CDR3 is CASSFRGGAFANEKLFF. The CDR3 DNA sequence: TGTGCCAGCAGCTTCAGAGGGGGCGCGTTCGCTAATGAAAAACTGTTTTTT.

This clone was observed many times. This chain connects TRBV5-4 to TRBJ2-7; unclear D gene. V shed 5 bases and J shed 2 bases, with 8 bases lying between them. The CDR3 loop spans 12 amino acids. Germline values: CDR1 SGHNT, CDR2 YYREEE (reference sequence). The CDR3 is CASSVDTYEQYF. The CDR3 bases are TGTGCCAGCAGTGTTGACACCTACGAGCAGTACTTC.

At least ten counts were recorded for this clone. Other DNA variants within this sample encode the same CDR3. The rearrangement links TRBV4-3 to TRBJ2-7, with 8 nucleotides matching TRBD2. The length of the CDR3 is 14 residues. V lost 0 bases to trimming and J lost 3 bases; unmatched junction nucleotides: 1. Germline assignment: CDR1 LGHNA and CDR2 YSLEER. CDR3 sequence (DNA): TGCGCCAGCAGCCAAGAAAGCGGGGGCTACGAGCAGTACTTC. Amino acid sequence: CASSQESGGYEQYF.

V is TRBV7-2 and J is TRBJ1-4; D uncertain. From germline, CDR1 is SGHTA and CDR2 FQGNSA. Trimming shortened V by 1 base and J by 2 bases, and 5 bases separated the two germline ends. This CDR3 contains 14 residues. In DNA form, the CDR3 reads TGTGCCAGCAGCTTAGGACTTACTAATGAAAAACTGTTTTTT. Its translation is CASSLGLTNEKLFF.

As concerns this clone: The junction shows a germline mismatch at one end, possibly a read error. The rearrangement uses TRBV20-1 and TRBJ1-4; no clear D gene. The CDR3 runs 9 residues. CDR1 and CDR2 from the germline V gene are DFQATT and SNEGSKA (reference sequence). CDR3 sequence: CSARVLTAF. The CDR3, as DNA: TGCAGTGCTAGAGTATTAACAGCTTTT.

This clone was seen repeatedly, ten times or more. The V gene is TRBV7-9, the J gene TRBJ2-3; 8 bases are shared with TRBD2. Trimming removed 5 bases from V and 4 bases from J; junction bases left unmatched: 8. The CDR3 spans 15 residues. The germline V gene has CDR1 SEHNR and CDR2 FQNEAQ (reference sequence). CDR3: CASSAHGGAADTQYF. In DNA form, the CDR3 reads TGTGCCAGCAGCGCCCACGGGGGGGCCGCAGATACGCAGTATTTT.

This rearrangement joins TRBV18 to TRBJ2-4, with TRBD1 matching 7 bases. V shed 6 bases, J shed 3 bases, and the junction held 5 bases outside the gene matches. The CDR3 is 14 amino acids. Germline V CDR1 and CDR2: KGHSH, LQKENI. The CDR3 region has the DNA TGTGCCAGCTCCGGACAGGTCGACAAAAACATTCAGTACTTC. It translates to CASSGQVDKNIQYF. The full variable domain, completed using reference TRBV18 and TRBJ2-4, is NAGVMQNPRHLVRRRGQEARLRCSPMKGHSHVYWYRQLPEEGLKFMVYLQKENIIDESGMPKERFSAEFPKEGPSILRIQQVVRGDSAAYFCASSGQVDKNIQYFGAGTRLSVL.

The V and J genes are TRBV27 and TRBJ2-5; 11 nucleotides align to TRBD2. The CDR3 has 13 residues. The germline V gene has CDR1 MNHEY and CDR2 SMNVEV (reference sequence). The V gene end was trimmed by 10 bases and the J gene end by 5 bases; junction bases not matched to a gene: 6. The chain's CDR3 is CANLAGGRETQYF. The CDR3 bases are TGTGCCAATTTAGCGGGGGGGCGGGAGACCCAGTACTTC.

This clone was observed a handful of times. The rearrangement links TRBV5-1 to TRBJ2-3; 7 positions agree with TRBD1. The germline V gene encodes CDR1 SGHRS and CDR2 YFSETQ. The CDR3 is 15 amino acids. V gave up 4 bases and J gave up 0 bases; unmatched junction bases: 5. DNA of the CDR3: TGCGCCAGCAGCGAAGGACAGGTTAGCACAGATACGCAGTATTTT. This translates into CASSEGQVSTDTQYF.

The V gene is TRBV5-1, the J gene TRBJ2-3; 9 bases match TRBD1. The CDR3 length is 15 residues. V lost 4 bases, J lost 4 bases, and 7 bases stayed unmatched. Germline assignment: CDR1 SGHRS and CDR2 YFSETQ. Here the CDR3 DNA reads TGCGCCAGCAGCCCAACAGGGGGCCGAGCAGATACGCAGTATTTT. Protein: CASSPTGGRADTQYF.

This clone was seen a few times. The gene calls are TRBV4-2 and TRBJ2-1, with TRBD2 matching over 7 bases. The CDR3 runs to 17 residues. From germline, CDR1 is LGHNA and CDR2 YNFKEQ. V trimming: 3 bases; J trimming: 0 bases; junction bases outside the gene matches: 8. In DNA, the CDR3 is TGTGCCAGCAGCCAGGATTTCGGGACTAACTCCTACAATGAGCAGTTCTTC. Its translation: CASSQDFGTNSYNEQFF.

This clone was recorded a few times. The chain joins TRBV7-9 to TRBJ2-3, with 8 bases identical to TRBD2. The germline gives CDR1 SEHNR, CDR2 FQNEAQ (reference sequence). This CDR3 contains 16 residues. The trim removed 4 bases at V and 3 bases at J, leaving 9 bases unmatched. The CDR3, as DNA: TGTGCCAGCAGCTCCTTGGGACTAGGGATTACAGATACGCAGTATTTT. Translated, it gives CASSSLGLGITDTQYF.

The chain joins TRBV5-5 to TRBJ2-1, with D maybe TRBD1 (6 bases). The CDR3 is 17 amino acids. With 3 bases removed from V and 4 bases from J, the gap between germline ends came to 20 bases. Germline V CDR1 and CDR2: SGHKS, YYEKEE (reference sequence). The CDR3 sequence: CASSSGDNTMRYNEQFF. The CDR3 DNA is TGTGCCAGCAGCTCAGGGGACAATACCATGAGATACAATGAGCAGTTCTTC.

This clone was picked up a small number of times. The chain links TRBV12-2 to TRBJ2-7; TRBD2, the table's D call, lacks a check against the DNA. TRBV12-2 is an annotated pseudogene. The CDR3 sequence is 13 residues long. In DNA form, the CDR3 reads TGTGCAAGTCGCTTATTGGAGGCCTACGAGCAGTACTTC. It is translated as CASRLLEAYEQYF.

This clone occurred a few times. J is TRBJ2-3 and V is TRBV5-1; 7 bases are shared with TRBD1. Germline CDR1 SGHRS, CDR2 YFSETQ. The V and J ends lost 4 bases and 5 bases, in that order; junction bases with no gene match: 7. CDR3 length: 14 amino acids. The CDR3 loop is CASSTRGNIDTQYF. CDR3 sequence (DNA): TGCGCCAGCAGCACCAGGGGGAATATAGATACGCAGTATTTT.

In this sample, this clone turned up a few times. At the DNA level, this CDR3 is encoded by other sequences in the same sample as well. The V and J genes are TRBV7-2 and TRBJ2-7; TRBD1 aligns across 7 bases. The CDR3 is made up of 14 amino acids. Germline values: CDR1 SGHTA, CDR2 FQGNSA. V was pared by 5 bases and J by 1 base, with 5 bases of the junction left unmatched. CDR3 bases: TGTGCCAGCAGCCCCCGACAGGGATCCTACGAGCAGTACTTC. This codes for CASSPRQGSYEQYF.

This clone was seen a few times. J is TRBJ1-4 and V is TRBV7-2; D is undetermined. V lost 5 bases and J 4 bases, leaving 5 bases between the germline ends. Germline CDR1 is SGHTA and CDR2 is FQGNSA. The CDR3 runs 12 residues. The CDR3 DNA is TGTGCCAGCAGCATCATTAATGAAAAACTGTTTTTT. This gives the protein CASSIINEKLFF.

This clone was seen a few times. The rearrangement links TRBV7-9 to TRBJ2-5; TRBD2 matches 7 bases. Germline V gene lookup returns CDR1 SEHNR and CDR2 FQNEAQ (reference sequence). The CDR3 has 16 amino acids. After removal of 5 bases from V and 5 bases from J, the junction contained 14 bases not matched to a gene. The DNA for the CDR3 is TGTGCCAGCAGCCCCGAGACTAGCCACGGCCGGGAGACCCAGTACTTC. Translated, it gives CASSPETSHGRETQYF.

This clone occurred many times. CDR3 loop: CASSLRLQGTGELFF. The CDR3 coding sequence is TGCGCCAGCAGCCTACGTTTACAGGGCACCGGGGAGCTGTTTTTT. The V gene is TRBV4-3, the J gene TRBJ2-2; D is perhaps TRBD1 (6 bases). CDR1 and CDR2 from the germline V gene are LGHNA and YSLEER. The V end lost 4 bases, the J end lost 4 bases, and 13 bases lay between the germline ends. This CDR3 is built from 15 residues.

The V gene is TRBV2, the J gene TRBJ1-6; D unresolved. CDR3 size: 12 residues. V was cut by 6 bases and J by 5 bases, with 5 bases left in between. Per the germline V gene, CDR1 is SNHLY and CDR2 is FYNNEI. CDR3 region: CASREDNSPLHF. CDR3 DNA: TGTGCCAGCAGAGAGGATAATTCACCCCTCCACTTT. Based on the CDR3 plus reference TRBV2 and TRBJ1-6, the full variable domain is EPEVTQTPSHQVTQMGQEVILRCVPISNHLYFYWYRQILGQKVEFLVSFYNNEISEKSEIFDDQFSVERPDGSNFTLKIRSTKLEDSAMYFCASREDNSPLHFGNGTRLTVT.